The TCR beta chain under discussion was sequenced for a study of OX40 agonist ivuxolimab in advanced cancers. Study information: The patients' treatment was ivuxolimab, an agonistic anti-OX40 (CD134) antibody. Overall study results and limits: In general, CD8+ T cells held more expanded clones than CD4+ did, on average. In a subset of nonresponders, normalized T-cell clonal expansion was also low.

Germline trimming cut 1 base from V and 1 base from J; bases unmatched to any gene: 1. The CDR3 extends over 14 amino acids. Germline-derived CDR1 and CDR2 are SGHRS and YFSETQ. For this clone: Its target is unknown.

TCRdb's copy holds only in-frame clones and misses some; the assay was immunoSEQ multiplex PCR. Seen here are tens of thousands of clones, about 90% observed once, and the top ten hold around 1.7%. The rearrangement links TRBV5-1 to TRBJ2-7; TRBD1 matches at 8 bases. The sequencing used CD4+ or CD8+ T cells sorted from blood, collected in a trial of the OX40 agonist ivuxolimab. The TCR comes from an adult with an advanced solid tumor such as melanoma, head and neck, liver or kidney cancer. CDR3 amino acids: CASSLYRGSYEQYF. The CDR3 nucleotides read TGCGCCAGCAGCTTGTACAGGGGGTCCTACGAGCAGTACTTC.